The next 9 T cell receptor beta chains were all read from a single sample in a study of response to subunit inactivated influenza vaccine. TCRdb itself ran the RT-PCR reads through MiXCR, one entry per CDR3 protein. The sample consists of about 180,000 distinct CDR3 sequences, around 9.2% of them appearing once. The sample consisted of non-naive T cells sorted from PBMCs, taken on the day of vaccination. The receptors come from a man aged 50 to 59 who received an inactivated influenza vaccine.

The sample holds a few counts of this clonotype. The chain employs TRBV6-5 and TRBJ1-6; D is perhaps TRBD1 (5 bases). CDR1 and CDR2 (germline): MNHEY, SVGAGI. The V and J ends lost 4 bases and 9 bases respectively, with 16 bases between them. CDR3 size: 15 residues. The CDR3: CASSLSGRALSPLHF. CDR3 nucleotide sequence: TGTGCCAGCAGTTTGAGTGGCAGGGCACTTTCACCCCTCCACTTT.

In this sample, this clonotype turned up a few times. The chain has TRBV30 and TRBJ2-7, with TRBD2 identical over 8 bases. Germline V CDR1 and CDR2: GTSNPN, SVGIG (reference sequence). The CDR3 is 14 amino acids. The V and J ends lost 1 base and 3 bases, in that order; junction bases with no gene match: 5. The CDR3 DNA reads TGTGCCTGGAGTGCCGGGGGGGCACTCTACGAGCAGTACTTC. Translating it yields CAWSAGGALYEQYF.

This clonotype has more than one count but fewer than ten. The chain combines TRBV3-1 with TRBJ2-3; 13 bases agree with TRBD2. From germline, CDR1 is LGHDT and CDR2 YNNKEL (reference sequence). The CDR3 is 15 residues long. Trimming removed 4 bases from V and 4 bases from J; junction bases left unmatched: 2. CDR3 loop: CASSRTSGSSDTQYF. In DNA form, the CDR3 reads TGTGCCAGCAGCCGGACTAGCGGGAGCTCAGATACGCAGTATTTT.

The J gene is TRBJ2-1, the V gene TRBV20-1; no definite D call. The CDR3 covers 14 residues. Trimming removed 3 bases at V and 4 bases at J, with 13 bases between. Germline V lookup: CDR1 DFQATT, CDR2 SNEGSKA (reference sequence). For the CDR3, the DNA is TGCAGTGCTAGCCTAGGTCGGAGATACAATGAGCAGTTCTTC. Its protein is CSASLGRRYNEQFF.

This clonotype was picked up a small number of times. The V call is TRBV29-1, the J call TRBJ2-7, with 12 bases aligning to TRBD2. Per the germline V gene, CDR1 is SQVTM and CDR2 is ANQGSEA. The CDR3 is 17 residues long. V shed 4 bases, J shed 2 bases, and the junction held 12 bases outside the gene matches. The CDR3 protein is CSVGGTSGRGVAYEQYF. Here the CDR3 DNA reads TGCAGCGTTGGCGGGACTAGCGGGCGAGGGGTAGCCTACGAGCAGTACTTC.

This clonotype was detected a few times. V gene TRBV6-2 or TRBV6-3 combines with J gene TRBJ2-5, with 10 bases lining up with TRBD1. The V gene's germline CDR1 is MNHEY and CDR2 SVGEGT. CDR3 length equals 15 residues. V lost 2 bases, J lost 4 bases, and 4 bases stayed unmatched. The CDR3 coding sequence is TGTGCCAGCAGTTACGGACAGGGGGTGATAGAGACCCAGTACTTC. Its translation is CASSYGQGVIETQYF.

This chain joins TRBV25-1 and TRBJ2-7; D is unclear. Looked up from germline, CDR1 is MGHDK and CDR2 is SYGVNS. The CDR3 runs to 13 residues. V was trimmed by 1 base and J by 2 bases, leaving 6 bases between them. CDR3 region: CASSESGPYEQYF. CDR3 DNA: TGTGCCAGCAGTGAATCGGGTCCCTACGAGCAGTACTTC.

In this sample, this clonotype turned up a few times. This chain connects TRBV10-3 to TRBJ1-2; D not certain. V gave up 3 bases and J gave up 5 bases, with 10 bases separating them. CDR1 ENHRY and CDR2 SYGVKD come from the germline V gene. This CDR3 comprises 13 residues. The CDR3 DNA reads TGTGCCATCAGTGACCGGGGATGGTATGGCTACACCTTC. Amino acid sequence: CAISDRGWYGYTF.

This clonotype came up a few times. The gene calls are TRBV29-1 and TRBJ2-7; TRBD1 matches at 7 bases. Germline loops: CDR1 SQVTM, CDR2 ANQGSEA. V was pared by 2 bases and J by 2 bases, with 3 bases of the junction left unmatched. The CDR3 spans 13 residues. Here the CDR3 DNA reads TGCAGCGTTGAACCCACAGGGGCCTACGAGCAGTACTTC. It codes for CSVEPTGAYEQYF.